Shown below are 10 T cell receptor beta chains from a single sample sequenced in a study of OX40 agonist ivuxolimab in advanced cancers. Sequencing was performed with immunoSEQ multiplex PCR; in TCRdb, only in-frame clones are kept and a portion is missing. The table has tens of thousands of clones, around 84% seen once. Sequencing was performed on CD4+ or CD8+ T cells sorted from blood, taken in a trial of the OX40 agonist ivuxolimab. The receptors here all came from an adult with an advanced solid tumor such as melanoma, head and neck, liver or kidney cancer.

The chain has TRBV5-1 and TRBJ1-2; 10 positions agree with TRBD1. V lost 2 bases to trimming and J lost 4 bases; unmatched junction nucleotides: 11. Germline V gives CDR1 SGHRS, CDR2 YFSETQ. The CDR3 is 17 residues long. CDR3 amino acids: CASSFGGGQGGIYGYTF. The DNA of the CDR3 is TGCGCCAGCAGCTTCGGTGGTGGACAGGGGGGAATCTATGGCTACACCTTC.

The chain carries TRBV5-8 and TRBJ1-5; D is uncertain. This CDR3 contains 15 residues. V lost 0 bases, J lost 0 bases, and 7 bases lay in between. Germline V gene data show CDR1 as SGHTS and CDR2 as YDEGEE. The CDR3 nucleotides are TGTGCCAGCAGCTTGGGGCGGTATAGCAATCAGCCCCAGCATTTT. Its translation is CASSLGRYSNQPQHF.

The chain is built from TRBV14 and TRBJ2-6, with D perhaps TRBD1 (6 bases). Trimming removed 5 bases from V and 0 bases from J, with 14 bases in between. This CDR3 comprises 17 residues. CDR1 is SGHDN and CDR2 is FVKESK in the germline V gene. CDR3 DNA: TGTGCCAGCAGCTTGCCCCTCAGGGGCTCTGGGGCCAACGTCCTGACTTTC. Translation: CASSLPLRGSGANVLTF.

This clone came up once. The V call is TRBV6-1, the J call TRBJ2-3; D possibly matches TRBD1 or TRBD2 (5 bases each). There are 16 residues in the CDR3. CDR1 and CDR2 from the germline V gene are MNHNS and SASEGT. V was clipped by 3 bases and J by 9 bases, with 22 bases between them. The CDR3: CASSEGTGLRQETQYF. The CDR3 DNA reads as TGTGCCAGCAGTGAGGGGACGGGCTTGAGGCAGGAGACGCAGTATTTT.

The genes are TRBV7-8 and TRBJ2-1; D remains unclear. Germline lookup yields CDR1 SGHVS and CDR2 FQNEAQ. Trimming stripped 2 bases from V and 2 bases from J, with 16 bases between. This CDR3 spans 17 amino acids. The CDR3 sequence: CASSLNVARVTYNEQFF. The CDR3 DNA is TGTGCCAGCAGCTTAAACGTGGCCAGAGTAACCTACAATGAGCAGTTCTTC.

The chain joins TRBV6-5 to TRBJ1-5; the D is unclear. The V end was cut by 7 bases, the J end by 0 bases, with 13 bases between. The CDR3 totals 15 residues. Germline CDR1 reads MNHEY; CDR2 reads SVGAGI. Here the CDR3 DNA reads TGTGCCAGCACAGCAAGTAAAGGTAGCAATCAGCCCCAGCATTTT. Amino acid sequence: CASTASKGSNQPQHF.

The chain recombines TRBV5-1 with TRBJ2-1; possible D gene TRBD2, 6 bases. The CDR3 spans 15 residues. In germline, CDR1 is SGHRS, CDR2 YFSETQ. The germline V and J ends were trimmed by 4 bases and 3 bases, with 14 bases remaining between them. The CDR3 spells CASSLPRAGYNEQFF. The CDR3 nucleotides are TGCGCCAGCAGCCTCCCAAGAGCGGGCTACAATGAGCAGTTCTTC.

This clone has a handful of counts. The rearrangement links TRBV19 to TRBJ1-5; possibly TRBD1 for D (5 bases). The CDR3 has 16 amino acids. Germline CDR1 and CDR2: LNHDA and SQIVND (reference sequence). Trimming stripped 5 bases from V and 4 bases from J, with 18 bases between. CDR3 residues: CASSLQGGRGNQPQHF. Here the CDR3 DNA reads TGTGCCAGTAGTCTTCAGGGAGGGAGGGGAAATCAGCCCCAGCATTTT.

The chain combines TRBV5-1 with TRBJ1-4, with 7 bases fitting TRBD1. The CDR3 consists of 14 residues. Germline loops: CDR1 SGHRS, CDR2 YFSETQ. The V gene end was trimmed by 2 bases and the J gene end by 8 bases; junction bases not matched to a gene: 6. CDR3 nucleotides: TGCGCCAGCAGCTTTGGGACAGCGGGAGAAAAACTGTTTTTT. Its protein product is CASSFGTAGEKLFF.

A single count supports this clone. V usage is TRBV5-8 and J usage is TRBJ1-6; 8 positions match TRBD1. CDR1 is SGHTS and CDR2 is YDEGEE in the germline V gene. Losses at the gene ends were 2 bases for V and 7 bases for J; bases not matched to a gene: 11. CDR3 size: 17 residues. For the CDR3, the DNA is TGTGCCAGCAGCTTTCTCTGGGGGAACAGGGGGAATTCACCCCTCCACTTT. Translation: CASSFLWGNRGNSPLHF.